The T cell receptor beta chain under discussion was sequenced for a study of blood T cells in healthy people across ages. Germline lookup yields CDR1 KGHDR and CDR2 SFDVKD. J was trimmed by 5 bases and V by 5 bases; bases with no gene match: 5. The CDR3 has 15 residues. Concerning this clonotype: Its antigen is not identified.

Next came a second PCR, run for about 7 to 12 cycles, which used a sample-barcoded 5' primer along with a J-beta primer mix. MiXCR was run by TCRdb on the 5' RACE reads, yielding one entry per CDR3 protein. The repertoire has approximately 1.5 million distinct CDR3 sequences, approximately 32% of them found once; the top ten carry roughly 12%. Around 9.4 milliliters was the volume of peripheral blood drawn from each donor. Every sample had a minimum of 6 million PBMCs isolated. Study-level findings and limits: Correlation between TCR beta diversity and naive T cell percentage was strong. While age rose, TCR beta diversity per million T cells dropped in a roughly linear way.

The clonotype comes from a woman aged 25 to 39 in good health. Sequencing was done on a sample of blood. J is TRBJ2-1 and V is TRBV24-1; 10 nucleotides match TRBD2. The CDR3 loop reads CATSGHSGGNNEQFF. The CDR3 DNA is TGTGCCACCAGTGGTCATAGCGGGGGGAACAATGAGCAGTTCTTC.